These T cell receptor beta chains were read from a single sample in a study of CD8 T cells in ankylosing spondylitis. From the 5' RACE reads, TCRdb called clonotypes with MiXCR, one entry per CDR3 protein. The sample yields about 90,000 distinct CDR3 sequences, around 27% seen once. Sequencing was carried out using blood, either unsorted or a sorted T cell fraction (not recorded which). All receptors come from a male donor with ankylosing spondylitis or in good health (not recorded which). The CDR3 runs from the conserved cysteine through the conserved F or W. The D gene is left open where the match is weak. The listing skips clone size in some rows; elsewhere it reads once, few, many or a size class.

TRBD2	few	TRBJ2-1	TRBV11-2	TGTGCCAGCAGCCCCGAGACTAGCTCGGCTTACAATGAGCAGTTCTTC	CASSPETSSAYNEQFF
.	.	TRBJ1-6	TRBV7-8	TGTGCCAGCAGCTTCGCAGGGGTTAATTCACCCCTCCACTTT	CASSFAGVNSPLHF
TRBD1	.	TRBJ1-1	TRBV5-1	TGCGCCAGCAGCTTGGGTTACAGGGGACGGACTGAAGCTTTCTTT	CASSLGYRGRTEAFF
.	.	TRBJ2-7	TRBV20-1	TGCAGTGCTAGTTTACCGGGGAGCTCCTACGAGCAGTACTTC	CSASLPGSSYEQYF
TRBD2	.	TRBJ2-3	TRBV5-1	TGCGCCAGCAGCCCGACTAGCGGGGGAAGCACAGATACGCAGTATTTT	CASSPTSGGSTDTQYF
.	.	TRBJ1-1	TRBV5-1	TGCGCCAGCAGCCCGGTGGGCGACACTGAAGCTTTCTTT	CASSPVGDTEAFF
.	.	TRBJ1-4	TRBV7-9	TGTGCCAGCAGCGAAAAACAGGGAACGCGGGAAAAACTGTTTTTT	CASSEKQGTREKLFF
.	.	TRBJ1-1	TRBV20-1	TGCAGTGCCGCCGCGGGACACTCTGAAGCTTTCTTT	CSAAAGHSEAFF
TRBD2	few	TRBJ2-5	TRBV7-3	TGTGCCAGCAGCACAGGGACTAGGGAGACCCAGTACTTC	CASSTGTRETQYF
.	many	TRBJ1-1	TRBV7-9	TGTGCCAGCAGCTTAACCTTCCGAGGGAGCACTGAAGCTTTCTTT	CASSLTFRGSTEAFF
.	.	TRBJ2-5	TRBV5-1	TGCGCCAGCAGCTTGGGCAGTACCCAAGAGACCCAGTACTTC	CASSLGSTQETQYF
.	.	TRBJ1-5	TRBV5-6	TGTGCCAGCAGCTCCAGGACGGGTAGCAATCAGCCCCAGCATTTT	CASSSRTGSNQPQHF
.	once	TRBJ2-1	TRBV5-1	TGCGCCAGCAGCCAGACAGCCGGCCGGGACAATGAGCAGTTCTTC	CASSQTAGRDNEQFF
TRBD1	.	TRBJ1-4	TRBV5-1	TGCGCCAGCAGCAGGACAGGGGAAGGAGAAAAACTGTTTTTT	CASSRTGEGEKLFF
TRBD1	few	TRBJ1-2	TRBV10-3	TGTGCCATCAGTACCCCGGGACAGGATGGCTACACCTTC	CAISTPGQDGYTF
TRBD1	many	TRBJ2-1	TRBV9	TGTGCCAGCAGCGCAAAACAGGGGAGATACTACAATGAGCAGTTCTTC	CASSAKQGRYYNEQFF
TRBD1	few	TRBJ1-2	TRBV5-1	TGCGCCAGCAGCCCCGGACAGGGCTATGGCTACACCTTC	CASSPGQGYGYTF
TRBD1	.	TRBJ1-3	TRBV5-1	TGCGCCAGCAGTCGGACAGGCTCTGGAAACACCATATATTTT	CASSRTGSGNTIYF